This TCR beta chain was identified in a study of cytomegalovirus exposure and HLA in healthy donors. Study information: Unique TCRs numbering some 80 million, obtained from HLA-typed donors, made up an early data release.

Researchers ran the PCR with 60 Vbeta and 13 Jbeta primers. Profiling relied on immunoSEQ multiplex PCR, and the TCRdb table lists in-frame clones only, not all of them. The repertoire table contains 190,000 or so clones. On this clone: Its antigen remains unknown.

The CDR3 is 14 residues long. CDR1 SGHTA and CDR2 FQGNSA come from the germline V gene. With V trimmed by 5 bases and J by 5 bases, 9 bases remained unmatched. Study-wide findings and caveats: Accurate HLA-A and HLA-B prediction from TCR beta sequences was reported for most subjects. Rates of TCR association differed by HLA locus in a later analysis, with DRB1 highest and HLA-C lowest.

This chain links TRBV7-2 with TRBJ2-7; 7 bases map to TRBD1. The sequenced sample was PBMCs. The clonotype was recovered from a boy aged 5-17 years in good health and CMV-seronegative. The CDR3 DNA follows: TGTGCCAGCAGCGGTAGACAGGGAAGCGACGAGCAGTACTTC. It yields the protein CASSGRQGSDEQYF.